This T cell receptor (beta chain) came from a study of CD8 T cells in ankylosing spondylitis. In its sample, this clonotype was seen a few times. TCRdb re-called the 5' RACE reads through MiXCR, storing one row per CDR3 protein. In the table there are 200,000 to 250,000 distinct CDR3 sequences, about 11% of which are singletons. The sequence was collected from a male donor with ankylosing spondylitis or in good health (not recorded which). Source material: blood, either unsorted or a sorted T cell fraction (not recorded which).

In DNA, the CDR3 is TGTGCCAGCAGCATGGTTATAGCAGGGCGGCCCGGGGAGCTGTTTTTT. Translation: CASSMVIAGRPGELFF. The chain joins TRBV6-5 to TRBJ2-2; possible D gene TRBD1, 5 bases. The CDR3 covers 16 residues. Trimming removed 6 bases at V and 6 bases at J, with 20 bases between. Germline lookup yields CDR1 MNHEY and CDR2 SVGAGI.